One and the same sample provided the 26 T cell receptor beta chains below, sequenced in a study of cytomegalovirus exposure and HLA in healthy donors. The PCR used 60 Vbeta and 13 Jbeta primers. The method was immunoSEQ multiplex PCR; TCRdb's version includes in-frame clones alone and lacks a portion of them. The top ten clones hold less than 0.35% of a sample with around 190,000 clones, approximately 86% of them seen once. Sequenced input: PBMCs. The receptors stem from a woman aged 25 to 45 in good health and CMV-seronegative.

The V and J genes are TRBV7-8 and TRBJ2-7, with D possibly matching TRBD1 (5 bases). CDR3 size: 15 residues. V was pared by 5 bases and J by 7 bases, with 21 bases between. CDR1 is SGHVS and CDR2 is FQNEAQ in the germline V gene. CDR3 coding DNA: TGTGCCAGCAGCCCCTCCCGGACAAGGCCGAGGGAGCAGTACTTC. It codes for CASSPSRTRPREQYF. Complete variable domain (other parts from reference TRBV7-8 and TRBJ2-7): GAGVSQSPRYKVAKRGQDVALRCDPISGHVSLFWYQQALGQGPEFLTYFQNEAQLDKSGLPSDRFFAERPEGSVSTLKIQRTQQEDSAVYLCASSPSRTRPREQYFGPGTRLTVT.

V usage is TRBV6-5 and J usage is TRBJ1-5; D is uncertain. The CDR3 contains 14 residues. In germline, CDR1 is MNHEY, CDR2 SVGAGI. Trimming removed 0 bases at V and 3 bases at J, with 6 bases between. The CDR3 coding sequence is TGTGCCAGCAGTTACTCGTGGCCCAATCAGCCCCAGCATTTT. This codes for CASSYSWPNQPQHF.

This rearrangement joins TRBV6-5 to TRBJ2-1, with 7 bases identical to TRBD2. The germline gives CDR1 MNHEY, CDR2 SVGAGI. The CDR3 is 13 amino acids. V lost 8 bases, J lost 2 bases, and 3 bases stayed unmatched. DNA of the CDR3: TGTGCCAGCGAGCGGGGAGCCTACAATGAGCAGTTCTTC. Protein product: CASERGAYNEQFF.

The chain employs TRBV7-3 and TRBJ2-2, with D tentatively TRBD1 (5 bases). Deletions cut 1 base from V and 3 bases from J, with 12 bases between. This CDR3 comprises 16 residues. In germline, CDR1 is SGHTA, CDR2 FQGTGA. CDR3 loop: CASSLIGAQYTGELFF. The CDR3 coding sequence is TGTGCCAGCAGCTTAATAGGGGCTCAATACACCGGGGAGCTGTTTTTT.

The chain recombines TRBV7-8 with TRBJ2-1; TRBD2 matches 14 bases. V lost 4 bases, J lost 10 bases, and 12 bases stayed unmatched. The CDR3 is made up of 17 amino acids. In germline, CDR1 is SGHVS, CDR2 FQNEAQ. The CDR3 coding sequence is TGTGCCAGCAGCTATTGGAGGGGACTAGCGGGAGAAGGGGAGCAGTTCTTC. Amino acids: CASSYWRGLAGEGEQFF.

The chain links TRBV7-9 to TRBJ2-3; 9 bases fit TRBD2. Trimming at V came to 4 bases and at J to 4 bases, leaving 3 bases not matched to a gene. This CDR3 is built from 14 residues. The germline CDR1 and CDR2 sequences are SEHNR and FQNEAQ (reference sequence). CDR3 bases: TGTGCCAGCAGCTCGGGACTAGCTTCAGATACGCAGTATTTT. Translated: CASSSGLASDTQYF. The variable domain in full, with the rest retrieved from reference TRBV7-9 and TRBJ2-3, is DTGVSQNPRHKITKRGQNVTFRCDPISEHNRLYWYRQTLGQGPEFLTYFQNEAQLEKSRLLSDRFSAERPKGSFSTLEIQRTEQGDSAMYLCASSSGLASDTQYFGPGTRLTVL.

CDR3 amino acids: CASSYTPGLAINEQYF. Here the CDR3 DNA reads TGTGCCAGCAGCTATACACCGGGACTAGCGATCAACGAGCAGTACTTC. The V gene is TRBV7-8, the J gene TRBJ2-7; 10 positions agree with TRBD2. Germline V CDR1 and CDR2: SGHVS, FQNEAQ. Losses at the gene ends were 4 bases for V and 5 bases for J; bases not matched to a gene: 11. The CDR3 loop spans 16 amino acids.

This clone showed up just a few times. V gene TRBV7-8 combines with J gene TRBJ2-1; perhaps TRBD2 as D (6 bases). Germline loops: CDR1 SGHVS, CDR2 FQNEAQ. V shed 6 bases and J shed 7 bases, with 19 bases lying between them. The CDR3 is 15 residues long. The CDR3 sequence: CASSSERVAMNEQFF. The CDR3 DNA follows: TGTGCCAGCAGTTCGGAGCGGGTTGCGATGAATGAGCAGTTCTTC. Using reference TRBV7-8 and TRBJ2-1 for the parts outside the CDR3, the full variable domain is GAGVSQSPRYKVAKRGQDVALRCDPISGHVSLFWYQQALGQGPEFLTYFQNEAQLDKSGLPSDRFFAERPEGSVSTLKIQRTQQEDSAVYLCASSSERVAMNEQFFGPGTRLTVL.

The chain combines TRBV27 with TRBJ2-5, with TRBD2 matching 11 bases. The CDR3 is made up of 14 amino acids. CDR1 MNHEY and CDR2 SMNVEV come from the germline V gene (reference sequence). V lost 5 bases, J lost 4 bases, and 3 bases stayed unmatched. The CDR3 loop is CASSPLAGGETQYF. Here the CDR3 DNA reads TGTGCCAGCAGTCCTCTAGCGGGAGGAGAGACCCAGTACTTC.

This chain connects TRBV5-1 to TRBJ2-5; D is undetermined. V lost 2 bases and J 2 bases, leaving 19 bases between the germline ends. This CDR3 spans 17 amino acids. CDR1 and CDR2 from the germline V gene are SGHRS and YFSETQ. The CDR3 nucleotides are TGCGCCAGCAGCTTCATGGCTCTTGGTTCGCCTCAAGAGACCCAGTACTTC. This sequence encodes CASSFMALGSPQETQYF.

V usage is TRBV6-5 and J usage is TRBJ2-5; maybe TRBD2 (5 bases). This CDR3 comprises 14 residues. From germline, CDR1 is MNHEY and CDR2 SVGAGI. V lost 8 bases to trimming and J lost 4 bases, with 17 bases between them. CDR3 sequence reads: CASPGPHSGETQYF. CDR3 DNA sequence: TGTGCCAGCCCCGGACCCCACAGCGGAGAGACCCAGTACTTC.

This chain links TRBV9 with TRBJ1-5, with D maybe TRBD1 (5 bases). Germline CDR1 SGDLS, CDR2 YYNGEE. CDR3 length: 14 residues. Between the trimmed V and J ends, which lost 4 bases and 2 bases, there was a span of 10 bases. The CDR3 spells CASSLWGGNQPQHF. Here the CDR3 DNA reads TGTGCCAGCAGCCTTTGGGGGGGCAATCAGCCCCAGCATTTT.

The chain uses TRBV4-1 and TRBJ2-1; weak D call: TRBD2 (6 bases). Between the trimmed V and J ends, which lost 1 base and 12 bases, there was a span of 7 bases. The CDR3 covers 11 residues. Looked up from germline, CDR1 is MGHRA and CDR2 is YSYEKL. The CDR3 region is CASSQGGGQFF. In nucleotides, the CDR3 is TGCGCCAGCAGCCAAGGGGGAGGGCAGTTCTTC.

This chain uses TRBV28 with TRBJ2-7; 9 bases agree with TRBD1. CDR1 is MDHEN and CDR2 is SYDVKM in the germline V gene. With V trimmed by 4 bases and J by 1 base, 5 bases remained unmatched. The CDR3 is 15 residues long. DNA of the CDR3: TGTGCCAGCAGTTACAGGGGGCTTACTTCCTACGAGCAGTACTTC. Protein sequence: CASSYRGLTSYEQYF.

The chain joins TRBV7-3 to TRBJ2-1; TRBD2 agrees at 9 bases. Germline trimming cut 2 bases from V and 7 bases from J; bases unmatched to any gene: 6. The CDR3 spans 15 residues. Germline CDR1 reads SGHTA; CDR2 reads FQGTGA. The CDR3 reads CASSLGSGRDNEQFF. The CDR3 nucleotides are TGTGCCAGCAGCTTAGGTAGCGGGAGAGATAATGAGCAGTTCTTC.

V and J are TRBV11-2 and TRBJ2-2; 9 bases line up with TRBD1. The germline CDR1 and CDR2 sequences are SGHAT and FQNNGV. J lost 6 bases, V lost 3 bases, and 8 bases had no gene match. The CDR3 is 16 amino acids. The DNA for the CDR3 is TGTGCCAGCAGCTTTAACCGGGACAGGGAGGCCGGGGAGCTGTTTTTT. This encodes CASSFNRDREAGELFF.

The chain employs TRBV28 and TRBJ2-7; D ambiguous. V lost 1 base and J 6 bases, leaving 7 bases between the germline ends. This CDR3 is built from 12 residues. Germline V gene sequence: CDR1 MDHEN, CDR2 SYDVKM. CDR3 nucleotide sequence: TGTGCCAGCAGTTTATTGGGCCTCGAGCAGTACTTC. Translated, it gives CASSLLGLEQYF.

As DNA, the CDR3 is TGTGCCAGCAGCTCAGATAACCGGGACAGGGAAGGGCGGAGCAATCAGCCCCAGCATTTT. It specifies CASSSDNRDREGRSNQPQHF. The chain is built from TRBV7-3 and TRBJ1-5; 9 bases match TRBD1. The CDR3 covers 20 residues. The junction had 17 bases not matched to a gene; V was cut back by 4 bases and J by 1 base. CDR1 is SGHTA, CDR2 FQGTGA, per germline.

The chain is built from TRBV19 and TRBJ2-3, with 10 bases identical to TRBD2. The junction had 7 bases not matched to a gene; V was cut back by 4 bases and J by 3 bases. The CDR3 runs 16 residues. Germline V lookup: CDR1 LNHDA, CDR2 SQIVND (reference sequence). The CDR3 coding sequence is TGTGCCAGTAGTAGCTCTAGCGGGAGACAGACAGATACGCAGTATTTT. Amino acids: CASSSSSGRQTDTQYF. Full variable domain (outside the CDR3, taken from reference TRBV19 and TRBJ2-3): DGGITQSPKYLFRKEGQNVTLSCEQNLNHDAMYWYRQDPGQGLRLIYYSQIVNDFQKGDIAEGYSVSREKKESFPLTVTSAQKNPTAFYLCASSSSSGRQTDTQYFGPGTRLTVL.

This sequence joins TRBV4-1 and TRBJ2-2; 8 bases fit TRBD1. In germline, CDR1 is MGHRA, CDR2 YSYEKL. The CDR3 runs 17 residues. The trim removed 0 bases at V and 4 bases at J, leaving 7 bases unmatched. The CDR3 coding sequence is TGCGCCAGCAGCCAAGAAATCAGGGGGCGCGGCACCGGGGAGCTGTTTTTT. This gives the protein CASSQEIRGRGTGELFF.

Notes on this clone: At one boundary the junction diverges from the germline segment, which might be a read error. The chain is built from TRBV7-7 and TRBJ2-1; TRBD2 matches at 8 bases. The CDR3 is 16 residues long. Germline V lookup: CDR1 SSHAT, CDR2 FNYEAQ (reference sequence). The CDR3 region has the DNA TGTGCTAGCAGCTTAGGAGTCGGGGGGGCCAGGAATGAGCAGTTCTTC. Translated: CASSLGVGGARNEQFF.

This clone was recorded only once. This rearrangement joins TRBV9 to TRBJ1-3; a weak D match, TRBD1 (6 bases). Germline CDR1 reads SGDLS; CDR2 reads YYNGEE. The CDR3 sequence is 14 residues long. The germline V and J ends were trimmed by 2 bases and 8 bases, with 14 bases remaining between them. CDR3 coding DNA: TGTGCCAGCAGCGTTGGGCAGGGACAAGACACCATATATTTT. Residues: CASSVGQGQDTIYF.

V is TRBV6-1 and J is TRBJ2-1; 13 positions agree with TRBD2. Germline CDR1 is MNHNS and CDR2 is SASEGT. Unmatched junction bases numbered 2, after V lost 4 bases and J lost 8 bases. This CDR3 is 14 amino acids long. The CDR3 is CASSGTSGSDEQFF. CDR3 DNA sequence: TGTGCCAGCAGTGGGACTAGCGGGAGCGATGAGCAGTTCTTC.

The chain combines TRBV4-1 with TRBJ2-7; 9 positions agree with TRBD1. Trimming cost V 1 base and J 3 bases; bases outside gene matches: 4. The CDR3 length is 15 residues. Germline values: CDR1 MGHRA, CDR2 YSYEKL. CDR3 nucleotide sequence: TGCGCCAGCAGCCAAGCCGGGACAGGGCGCTACGAGCAGTACTTC. Translating gives CASSQAGTGRYEQYF.

The chain links TRBV19 to TRBJ2-3, with D possibly being TRBD1 (6 bases). The ends were cut back, 3 bases at V and 0 bases at J, with 10 bases in the middle. The CDR3 covers 15 residues. Per the germline V gene, CDR1 is LNHDA and CDR2 is SQIVND (reference sequence). CDR3 coding DNA: TGTGCCAGTAGTATCGGGACACTGAGCACAGATACGCAGTATTTT. It codes for CASSIGTLSTDTQYF.

The gene calls are TRBV7-2 and TRBJ2-7; 10 bases match TRBD1. Germline V lookup: CDR1 SGHTA, CDR2 FQGNSA. Germline trimming cut 5 bases from V and 4 bases from J; bases unmatched to any gene: 5. The CDR3 consists of 14 residues. The CDR3: CASSRQGARYEQYF. As DNA, the CDR3 is TGTGCCAGCAGCCGACAGGGGGCGAGGTACGAGCAGTACTTC.